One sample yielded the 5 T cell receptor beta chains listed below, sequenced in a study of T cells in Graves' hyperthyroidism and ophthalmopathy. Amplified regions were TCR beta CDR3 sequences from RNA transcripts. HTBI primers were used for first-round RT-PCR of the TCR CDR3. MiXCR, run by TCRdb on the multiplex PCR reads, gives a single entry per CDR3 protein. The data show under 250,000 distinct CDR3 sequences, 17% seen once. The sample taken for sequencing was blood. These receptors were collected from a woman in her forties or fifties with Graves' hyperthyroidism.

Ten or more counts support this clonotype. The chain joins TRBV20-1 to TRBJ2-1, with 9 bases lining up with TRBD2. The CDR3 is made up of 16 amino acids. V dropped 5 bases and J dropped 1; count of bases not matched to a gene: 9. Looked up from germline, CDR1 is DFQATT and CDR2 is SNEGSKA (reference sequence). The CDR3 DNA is TGCAGTGCTTCATATCGTAGCGGGAGTTCCTACAATGAGCAGTTCTTC. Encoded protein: CSASYRSGSSYNEQFF.

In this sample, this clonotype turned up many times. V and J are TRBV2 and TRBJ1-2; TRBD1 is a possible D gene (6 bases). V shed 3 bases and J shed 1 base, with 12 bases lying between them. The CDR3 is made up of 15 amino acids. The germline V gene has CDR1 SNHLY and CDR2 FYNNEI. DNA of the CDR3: TGTGCCAGCAGTGAGGGGGCTACGCTTAACTATGGCTACACCTTC. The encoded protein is CASSEGATLNYGYTF. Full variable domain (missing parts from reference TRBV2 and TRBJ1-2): EPEVTQTPSHQVTQMGQEVILRCVPISNHLYFYWYRQILGQKVEFLVSFYNNEISEKSEIFDDQFSVERPDGSNFTLKIRSTKLEDSAMYFCASSEGATLNYGYTFGSGTRLTVV.

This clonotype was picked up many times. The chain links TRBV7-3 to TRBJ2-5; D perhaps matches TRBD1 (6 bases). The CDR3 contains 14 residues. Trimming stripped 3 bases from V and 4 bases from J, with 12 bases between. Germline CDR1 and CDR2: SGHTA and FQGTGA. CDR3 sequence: CASSFQGRPETQYF. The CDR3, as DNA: TGTGCCAGCAGCTTTCAGGGGCGGCCAGAGACCCAGTACTTC.

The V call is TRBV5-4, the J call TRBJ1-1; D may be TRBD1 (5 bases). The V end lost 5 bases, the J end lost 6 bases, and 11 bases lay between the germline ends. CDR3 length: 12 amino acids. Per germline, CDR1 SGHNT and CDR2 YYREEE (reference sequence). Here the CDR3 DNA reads TGTGCCAGCAGGGGGGAGGGCGCTGAAGCTTTCTTT. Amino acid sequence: CASRGEGAEAFF. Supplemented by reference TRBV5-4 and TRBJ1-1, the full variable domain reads ETGVTQSPTHLIKTRGQQVTLRCSSQSGHNTVSWYQQALGQGPQFIFQYYREEENGRGNFPPRFSGLQFPNYSSELNVNALELDDSALYLCASRGEGAEAFFGQGTRLTVV.

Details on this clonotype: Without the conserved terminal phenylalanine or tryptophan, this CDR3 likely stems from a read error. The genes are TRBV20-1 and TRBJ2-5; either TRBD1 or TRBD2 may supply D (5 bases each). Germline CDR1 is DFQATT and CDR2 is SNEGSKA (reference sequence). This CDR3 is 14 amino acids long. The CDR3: CSASRDGRKETQYC. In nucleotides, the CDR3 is TGCAGCGCCAGCCGGGACGGAAGGAAAGAGACCCAGTACTGC.